This T cell receptor (beta chain) was found in a study of cytomegalovirus exposure and HLA in healthy donors. Study-level points and caveats: Clonal expansion, a later analysis showed, was greater in HLA-associated TCR beta chains than in equally common others. A reported reduction in N-insertions relative to the roughly 710-donor mean was seen in an Asian-associated ancestry cluster in a later analysis.

Concerning this clone itself: Its antigen is still unknown.

The PCR was carried out with 60 Vbeta primers and 13 Jbeta primers. Profiled with immunoSEQ multiplex PCR; TCRdb holds only in-frame clones, not every one. The repertoire holds around 97,000 clones, with almost 80% as singletons. Sequencing was carried out using PBMCs. The TCR comes from a man in his forties or fifties in good health and CMV-seropositive.

For the CDR3, the DNA is TGTGCCAGCAGCTTGGACAGCCTATACACTGAAGCTTTCTTT. Its translation is CASSLDSLYTEAFF. J is TRBJ1-1 and V is TRBV5-4; no clear D gene. Germline V gives CDR1 SGHNT, CDR2 YYREEE (reference sequence). V dropped 0 bases and J dropped 3 bases, with 9 bases sitting between them. The CDR3 is 14 amino acids.